This TCR beta chain originates from a study of cytomegalovirus exposure and HLA in healthy donors. Study-level results: In a later analysis, 17,000 or so TCR beta sequences were associated with HLA alleles at 0.05 false discovery rate.

Both 60 Vbeta primers and 13 Jbeta primers went into the PCR. Assay: immunoSEQ multiplex PCR; the TCRdb copy retains only in-frame clones and omits some. The sample holds 60,000 or so clones, about 80% seen once. A remark on this clone: Its antigen is not known.

This clonotype was obtained from a middle-aged man in good health and CMV-seronegative. Sequencing was performed on PBMCs.

The CDR3 protein is CASRSNRGGVADTQYF. The CDR3 DNA reads TGTGCCAGCAGGTCAAACAGGGGCGGAGTGGCAGATACGCAGTATTTT. This chain joins TRBV28 and TRBJ2-3, with TRBD1 matching over 7 bases. The CDR3 is made up of 16 amino acids. CDR1 MDHEN and CDR2 SYDVKM come from the germline V gene. V shed 6 bases and J 4 bases; nucleotides not matched to a gene: 13.